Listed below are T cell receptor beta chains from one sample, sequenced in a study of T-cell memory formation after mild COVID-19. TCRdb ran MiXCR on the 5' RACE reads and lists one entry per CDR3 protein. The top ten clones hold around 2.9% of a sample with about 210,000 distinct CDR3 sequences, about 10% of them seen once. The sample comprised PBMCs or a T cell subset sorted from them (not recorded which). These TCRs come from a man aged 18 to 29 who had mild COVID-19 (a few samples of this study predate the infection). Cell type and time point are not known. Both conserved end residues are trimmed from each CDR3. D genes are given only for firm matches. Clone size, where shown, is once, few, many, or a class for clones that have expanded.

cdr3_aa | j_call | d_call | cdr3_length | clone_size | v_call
ASSQVGAAGSGQETQY | TRBJ2-5 | - | 16 | few | TRBV4-2
ATSRDWAWTGESADTQY | TRBJ2-3 | TRBD1 | 17 | few | TRBV15
ASSFGQSGGEQF | TRBJ2-1 | - | 12 | many | TRBV7-9
ASSILAGGYNEQF | TRBJ2-1 | TRBD2 | 13 | - | TRBV7-6
ASGPTNTGELF | TRBJ2-2 | - | 11 | few | TRBV5-1
ASSFARGTEAF | TRBJ1-1 | - | 11 | - | TRBV12-3/TRBV12-4
ASTPPGQIYNGQF | TRBJ2-1 | - | 13 | many | TRBV7-2
ASSSRRDRNTGELF | TRBJ2-2 | - | 14 | few | TRBV7-9
ASRRTYQRSQETQY | TRBJ2-5 | - | 14 | few | TRBV7-6
ASSYSYSIRNTEAF | TRBJ1-1 | - | 14 | many | TRBV6-5
ASSSAWGYTEAF | TRBJ1-1 | - | 12 | few | TRBV12-3/TRBV12-4
ASSLGHAKNTEAF | TRBJ1-1 | - | 13 | few | TRBV7-2
ASTRGGQGTYGYT | TRBJ1-2 | TRBD1 | 13 | - | TRBV6-1
ATSETGLAGDYNEQF | TRBJ2-1 | TRBD2 | 15 | - | TRBV24-1
SARGNDYEQY | TRBJ2-7 | - | 10 | few | TRBV20-1
ASSLTEYTEAF | TRBJ1-1 | - | 11 | few | TRBV5-1
ASSLVPLAGTDTQY | TRBJ2-3 | TRBD2 | 14 | - | TRBV7-9
ASSLTDFSGNTIY | TRBJ1-3 | - | 13 | few | TRBV2
ATSSPDRGPRAF | TRBJ1-1 | TRBD1 | 12 | - | TRBV15
ASSQDRGRVGGYT | TRBJ1-2 | TRBD1 | 13 | few | TRBV7-2
ASSHNIYYGTEVYGYT | TRBJ1-2 | - | 16 | - | TRBV7-2
ASSQQGTLGETQY | TRBJ2-5 | - | 13 | few | TRBV4-2
ASSRGEAAYGYT | TRBJ1-2 | - | 12 | few | TRBV7-9
ASSLNTGTSGIWTQY | TRBJ2-3 | TRBD2 | 15 | many | TRBV5-1
ASSLDGGSYGYT | TRBJ1-2 | - | 12 | - | TRBV7-9
ASSLETGVAAF | TRBJ1-1 | TRBD1 | 11 | - | TRBV5-1
ASSRSNQETQY | TRBJ2-5 | - | 11 | few | TRBV7-3
SARGVGMGETQY | TRBJ2-5 | - | 12 | - | TRBV20-1
ASSFPSGGQF | TRBJ2-1 | - | 10 | - | TRBV11-2
SASPGYQPQH | TRBJ1-5 | - | 10 | - | TRBV20-1
SARVKGETQY | TRBJ2-5 | - | 10 | many | TRBV20-1
ASSARPPDGYT | TRBJ1-2 | - | 11 | few | TRBV7-2
AWRFGSAGQY | TRBJ2-3 | - | 10 | few | TRBV30
SARDARGNQPQH | TRBJ1-5 | TRBD1 | 12 | - | TRBV20-1
SAKRDRDNTEAF | TRBJ1-1 | TRBD1 | 12 | - | TRBV20-1
ASSFSLWVPQF | TRBJ2-1 | - | 11 | few | TRBV7-6
ASSDDRILETQY | TRBJ2-5 | - | 12 | - | TRBV7-9
ASSSMGRDGDEKLF | TRBJ1-4 | - | 14 | - | TRBV11-2
ASSYGGGGATDTQY | TRBJ2-3 | TRBD2 | 14 | many | TRBV7-2
ASSLNAYEQY | TRBJ2-7 | - | 10 | few | TRBV28
ASSLARESQETQY | TRBJ2-5 | - | 13 | - | TRBV5-4
SARDRTRGPSPLH | TRBJ1-6 | TRBD1 | 13 | - | TRBV20-1
ASSYRGGAADTQY | TRBJ2-3 | TRBD2 | 13 | - | TRBV7-9
ASGAEGGGYETQY | TRBJ2-5 | - | 13 | - | TRBV10-2
ASSQEGGAGELF | TRBJ2-2 | TRBD2 | 12 | many | TRBV4-3
ASSSDRVGNQPQH | TRBJ1-5 | TRBD1 | 13 | few | TRBV7-8
ATSDFNTGELF | TRBJ2-2 | - | 11 | few | TRBV24-1
ASSRGEITQY | TRBJ2-3 | - | 10 | - | TRBV12-3/TRBV12-4
ASSRGLELGLQETQY | TRBJ2-5 | - | 15 | - | TRBV7-9
SVSGSQGNQPQH | TRBJ1-5 | - | 12 | - | TRBV29-1
ASSLSSGTGDLGGAYEQY | TRBJ2-7 | - | 18 | few | TRBV11-2
ASGAADTQY | TRBJ2-3 | - | 9 | - | TRBV6-2/TRBV6-3
ASSIGNSGNTIY | TRBJ1-3 | - | 12 | many | TRBV19
ASINRGTGGDVGIQY | TRBJ2-4 | TRBD1 | 15 | - | TRBV6-2/TRBV6-3
ASSPVDRVVSPLH | TRBJ1-6 | TRBD1 | 13 | few | TRBV7-6